This TCR beta chain was recorded in a study of blood T cell repertoires in COVID-19. Across the whole study: In each case, the material was cDNA or gDNA derived from T cells, B-cell-depleted T cells, or PBMCs.

Trimming stripped 4 bases from V and 5 bases from J, with 18 bases between. CDR3 size: 15 residues. CDR1 is SGHRS and CDR2 is YFSETQ in the germline V gene. A Seattle source enrolled patients during active infection and followed them longitudinally. In the authors' workflow: Reference gene primer amplification in the assay estimated nucleated cell counts. This table comes from immunoSEQ multiplex PCR, and its TCRdb copy is limited to in-frame clones, with some not included. V, J and clone size derive from that table, while D and trimming were established from the DNA sequence. The data hold roughly 78,000 clones, with less than 90% observed a single time.

The specimen sequenced was peripheral blood. The receptor was derived from a man aged 45-60 years with COVID-19, enrolled during active disease. The chain employs TRBV5-1 and TRBJ2-5, with D perhaps TRBD2 (6 bases). This CDR3 reads CASSQGLNWAETQYF. DNA of the CDR3: TGCGCCAGCAGCCAAGGACTAAACTGGGCGGAGACCCAGTACTTC. Full variable domain (rest looked up from reference TRBV5-1 and TRBJ2-5): KAGVTQTPRYLIKTRGQQVTLSCSPISGHRSVSWYQQTPGQGLQFLFEYFSETQRNKGNFPGRFSGRQFSNSRSEMNVSTLELGDSALYLCASSQGLNWAETQYFGPGTRLLVL.